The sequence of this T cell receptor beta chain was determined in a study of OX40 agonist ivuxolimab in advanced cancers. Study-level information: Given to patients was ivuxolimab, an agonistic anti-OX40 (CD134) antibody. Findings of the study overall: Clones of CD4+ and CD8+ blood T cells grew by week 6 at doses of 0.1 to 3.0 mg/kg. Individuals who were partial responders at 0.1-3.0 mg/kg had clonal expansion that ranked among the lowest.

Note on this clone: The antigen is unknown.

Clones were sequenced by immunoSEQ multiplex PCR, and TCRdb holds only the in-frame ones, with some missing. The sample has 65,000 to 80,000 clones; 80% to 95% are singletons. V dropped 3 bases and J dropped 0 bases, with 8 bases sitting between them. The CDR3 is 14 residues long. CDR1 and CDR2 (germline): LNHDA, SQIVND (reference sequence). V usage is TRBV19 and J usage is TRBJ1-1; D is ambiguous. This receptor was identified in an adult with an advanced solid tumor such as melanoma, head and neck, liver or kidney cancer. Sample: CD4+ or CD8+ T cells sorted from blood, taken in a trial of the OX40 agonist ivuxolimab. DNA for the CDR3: TGTGCCAGTAGTATGGGCAGAATGAACACTGAAGCTTTCTTT. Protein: CASSMGRMNTEAFF.